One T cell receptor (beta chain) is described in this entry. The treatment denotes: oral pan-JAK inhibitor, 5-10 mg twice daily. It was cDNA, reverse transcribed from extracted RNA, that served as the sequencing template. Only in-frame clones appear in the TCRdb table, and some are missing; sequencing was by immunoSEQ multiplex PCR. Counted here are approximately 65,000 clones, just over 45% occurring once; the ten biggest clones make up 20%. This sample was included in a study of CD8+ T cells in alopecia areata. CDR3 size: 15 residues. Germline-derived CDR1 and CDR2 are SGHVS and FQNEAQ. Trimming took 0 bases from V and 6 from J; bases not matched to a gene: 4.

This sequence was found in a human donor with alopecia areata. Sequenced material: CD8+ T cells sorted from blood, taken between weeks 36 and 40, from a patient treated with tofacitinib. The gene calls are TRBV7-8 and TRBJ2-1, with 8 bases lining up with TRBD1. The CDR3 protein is CASSLAGTGGNEQFF. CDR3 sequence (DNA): TGTGCCAGCAGCTTAGCGGGAACAGGGGGCAATGAGCAGTTCTTC.